A selection of T cell receptor beta chains follows, all from one sample in a study of cytomegalovirus exposure and HLA in healthy donors. Assay used: immunoSEQ multiplex PCR; TCRdb lists only in-frame clones, some missing. The data contain 90,000 to 150,000 clones, 75% to 90% of them singletons. Sequenced input: PBMCs. Source of these receptors: a man over 45 in good health and CMV-seronegative. Each CDR3 is given with its conserved first and last residue. Each record gives: V gene, clone size, J gene, D gene, CDR3 protein, CDR3 DNA. A D gene is named only where the DNA matches it firmly. A row's size may be missing; if present it is once, few, many or a size class.

>TRBV9|NA|TRBJ1-2|TRBD1
CASSVGQGGNYGYTF
TGTGCCAGCAGCGTAGGACAGGGTGGCAACTATGGCTACACCTTC
>TRBV4-1|NA|TRBJ2-1|NA
CASSPLPGVPGNEQFF
TGCGCCAGCAGCCCACTACCAGGGGTCCCCGGAAATGAGCAGTTCTTC
>TRBV19|NA|TRBJ1-5|TRBD1
CASSINRGNQPQHF
TGTGCCAGTAGTATAAACAGGGGAAATCAGCCCCAGCATTTT
>TRBV7-6|NA|TRBJ2-1|NA
CASSLGPAGASYNEQFF
TGTGCCAGCAGCTTAGGACCAGCGGGCGCTTCATACAATGAGCAGTTCTTC
>TRBV13|NA|TRBJ2-7|TRBD1
CASSIRGQGEVEQYF
TGTGCCAGCAGCATCCGTGGACAGGGCGAGGTCGAGCAGTACTTC
>TRBV9|NA|TRBJ2-2|NA
CASSVASMADTGELFF
TGTGCCAGCAGCGTAGCTTCTATGGCGGATACCGGGGAGCTGTTTTTT
>TRBV5-1|NA|TRBJ2-3|NA
CASSLLANPTDTQYF
TGCGCCAGCAGCTTGCTAGCGAACCCCACAGATACGCAGTATTTT
>TRBV29-1|NA|TRBJ2-5|TRBD2
CSVGLAGGQLRETQYF
TGCAGCGTTGGTCTAGCGGGGGGCCAGCTCAGGGAGACCCAGTACTTC
>TRBV19|NA|TRBJ2-3|TRBD1
CASSIMARGSTDTQYF
TGTGCCAGTAGTATTATGGCCAGGGGGAGTACAGATACGCAGTATTTT
>TRBV6-1|NA|TRBJ1-5|NA
CASSREPYSNQPQHF
TGTGCCAGCAGCCGGGAACCTTATAGCAATCAGCCCCAGCATTTT
>TRBV5-4|NA|TRBJ2-4|NA
CASSLAGGPALAKNIQYF
TGTGCCAGCAGCTTGGCCGGGGGGCCAGCCCTAGCCAAAAACATTCAGTACTTC
>TRBV30|NA|TRBJ2-2|TRBD2
CASLKGRASTGELFF
TGTGCCTCCCTAAAGGGGAGGGCGAGTACCGGGGAGCTGTTTTTT
>TRBV15|NA|TRBJ2-7|NA
CATSRDKARVYEQYF
TGTGCCACCAGCAGAGATAAGGCCAGGGTCTACGAGCAGTACTTC
>TRBV5-1|NA|TRBJ2-6|NA
CASSLGWGRGDSGANVLTF
TGCGCCAGCAGCTTGGGCTGGGGCAGGGGGGACTCTGGGGCCAACGTCCTGACTTTC
>TRBV6-6|NA|TRBJ1-1|NA
CASGQAQRLNTEAFF
TGTGCCAGCGGGCAAGCACAGAGACTAAACACTGAAGCTTTCTTT
>TRBV7-9|NA|TRBJ2-2|NA
CASSQRVAGELFF
TGTGCCAGCAGCCAACGAGTGGCCGGGGAGCTGTTTTTT
>TRBV2|NA|TRBJ1-1|TRBD1
CASSETGVLEVNTEAFF
TGTGCCAGCAGCGAAACAGGGGTCCTTGAAGTGAACACTGAAGCTTTCTTT
>TRBV15|NA|TRBJ2-5|TRBD1
CATSRDRLGQGFGETQYF
TGTGCCACCAGCAGAGATCGGCTGGGACAGGGTTTTGGAGAGACCCAGTACTTC
>TRBV9|NA|TRBJ1-4|TRBD1
CASSAQGATNEKLFF
TGTGCCAGCAGCGCACAGGGGGCAACTAATGAAAAACTGTTTTTT
>TRBV9|NA|TRBJ2-7|NA
CASSPGSTYEQYF
TGTGCCAGCAGCCCAGGCAGTACCTACGAGCAGTACTTC
>TRBV27|NA|TRBJ2-7|TRBD1
CASSWGDRGYEQYF
TGTGCCAGCAGTTGGGGGGACAGGGGCTACGAGCAGTACTTC
>TRBV7-8|NA|TRBJ1-6|TRBD1
CASSLVRARGQASPLHF
TGTGCCAGCAGCTTAGTACGGGCTAGGGGGCAGGCCTCACCCCTCCACTTT
>TRBV7-2|NA|TRBJ2-7|TRBD2
CASSGTSGSYEQYF
TGTGCCAGCAGCGGTACTAGCGGGAGCTACGAGCAGTACTTC
>TRBV28|NA|TRBJ1-1|NA
CASTPPGTEAFF
TGTGCCAGCACCCCCCCGGGCACTGAAGCTTTCTTT
>TRBV5-4|NA|TRBJ2-7|TRBD2
CASSFTSGRAGEQYF
TGTGCCAGCAGCTTTACTAGCGGGAGGGCGGGTGAGCAGTACTTC
>TRBV5-1|NA|TRBJ1-1|TRBD1
CASSREGDRNGAFF
TGCGCCAGCAGCAGAGAAGGGGACAGGAATGGAGCTTTCTTT
>TRBV5-8|NA|TRBJ2-2|NA
CASSPYWRAGNTGELFF
TGTGCCAGCAGCCCCTACTGGAGGGCAGGGAACACCGGGGAGCTGTTTTTT
>TRBV7-8|NA|TRBJ2-1|TRBD2
CASSSGLAGVVAYNEQFF
TGTGCCAGCAGCTCGGGACTAGCGGGAGTTGTAGCCTACAATGAGCAGTTCTTC
>TRBV29-1|once|TRBJ1-2|TRBD1
CSVLWTGANYGYTF
TGCAGCGTTCTATGGACAGGGGCTAACTATGGCTACACCTTC
>TRBV9|NA|TRBJ2-1|NA
CASSVNPGLRLNEQFF
TGTGCCAGCAGCGTGAACCCGGGACTCCGCTTGAATGAGCAGTTCTTC
>TRBV5-1|NA|TRBJ2-7|NA
CASSLAGGISYEQYF
TGCGCCAGCAGCTTGGCGGGCGGGATCTCCTACGAGCAGTACTTC
>TRBV5-1|NA|TRBJ2-5|NA
CASSLEALSGETQYF
TGCGCCAGCAGCTTGGAGGCACTTTCAGGAGAGACCCAGTACTTC
>TRBV5-1|NA|TRBJ1-5|TRBD1
CASSPDRGLNQPQHF
TGCGCCAGCAGCCCGGACAGGGGGCTGAATCAGCCCCAGCATTTT
>TRBV5-4|NA|TRBJ1-3|NA
CASSHRGREGNTIYF
TGTGCCAGCAGCCACCGTGGAAGGGAGGGAAACACCATATATTTT
>TRBV5-5|NA|TRBJ1-4|NA
CASSRGGDHNEKLFF
TGTGCCAGCAGCCGGGGGGGGGATCATAATGAAAAACTGTTTTTT
>TRBV7-9|NA|TRBJ2-5|NA
CASSLSGSTLGTQYF
TGTGCCAGCAGCTTATCGGGGTCTACGCTCGGGACCCAGTACTTC
>TRBV27|NA|TRBJ1-2|TRBD1
CASSLLGTGYGYTF
TGTGCCAGCAGTTTATTAGGGACAGGGTATGGCTACACCTTC
>TRBV6-5|NA|TRBJ2-2|NA
CASSYRRGTGELFF
TGTGCCAGCAGTTACCGTAGGGGCACCGGGGAGCTGTTTTTT
>TRBV5-1|NA|TRBJ1-1|NA
CASSLGRPSGTEAFF
TGCGCCAGCAGCTTGGGGCGGCCGAGTGGGACTGAAGCTTTCTTT
>TRBV5-1|few|TRBJ2-7|TRBD1
CASSPRQGPAEQYF
TGCGCCAGCAGCCCCCGACAGGGGCCCGCCGAGCAGTACTTC